This record covers a single T cell receptor (beta chain). This clone was counted once. The specificity of this receptor is unknown. Base qualities were left out, and no much larger clone turns up one base away. These data belong to a study of CD8+ T cells in alopecia areata (dated by TCRdb to the late 2010s). Regarding the study in general: The treated patients, all with moderate-to-severe alopecia areata, were enrolled in an open-label pilot trial of oral tofacitinib given at 5 to 10 mg twice daily. Tofacitinib was given for 6 to 18 months, followed by 6 months of follow-up off drug to assess delayed response and recurrence. The SALT score, which quantifies the percentage of affected scalp surface area, was used to measure disease severity in treated patients. In both human patients and the C3H/HeJ mouse model, the study applied high-throughput TCRbeta sequencing to look at T cell clonal expansion in alopecia areata. Human TCRbeta sequencing covered scalp tissue and sorted CD4+ and CD8+ peripheral blood T cells from patchy and totalis/universalis alopecia areata patients and healthy controls. Biopsies were taken from tofacitinib-treated patients at baseline and again at 4 and 24 weeks into treatment, and several of those patients also had a later scalp biopsy. Scalp clonality was compared among normal scalp (n=4), patchy alopecia areata scalp (n=8), and alopecia totalis/universalis scalp (n=8). RNA was obtained with the PAXgene miRNA kit for fixed scalp, the miRNeasy kit for PBMCs, and the RNeasy kit for mouse skin. TCRbeta CDR3 regions were amplified by immunoSEQ multiplex PCR using 35 Vbeta forward and 13 Jbeta reverse primers.

What the study reported, not specific to this receptor: Compared with mice, TCR sequences shared between patients were less clear, possibly partly because of HLA diversity across the patient population. Unlike mouse skin, where gammadelta T cells dominate, normal human skin contains resident alphabeta T cells that get sequenced too, which complicates analysis of the scalp TCR repertoire. Higher clonality and more expanded CD8+ clones were observed in lesional scalp than in normal scalp, particularly in alopecia totalis/universalis, a finding suggestive of antigenic drive. Because the treated cohort was small and had just a single nonresponder, larger studies are needed to establish links between baseline CD8+ expansion and response. Tofacitinib significantly lowered scalp clonality and the number of expanded CD8+ clones among the top 100 scalp clones. During tofacitinib treatment, many expanded lesional clones remained in scalp and blood, and this persistence may partly explain relapse after treatment is stopped.

There are 17 amino acids in the CDR3, from cysteine to phenylalanine inclusive. Of the read, only the CDR3 DNA is kept; its 51 bases are in frame from base 1. From V the trimming removes 1 base and from J it removes 4 bases, while the gene matches leave 9 bases of the junction unaccounted for. Taken from the germline V gene, the CDR1 and CDR2 loops are MGHRA and YSYEKL. The library was built by means of the immunoSEQ multiplex PCR assay. RNA was extracted from all samples and reverse transcribed into cDNA, which served as template for TCR sequencing. First-strand cDNA was synthesized with SuperScript III using a 2:1 mix of oligo-dT and random hexamers. A synthetic immune receptor repertoire was used to assess amplification bias, and residual bias was removed computationally. Per the original workflow: Raw reads were preprocessed for error removal, and CDR3 was defined according to IMGT conventions as running from the conserved cysteine to phenylalanine. Clonality was computed by normalizing Shannon entropy by log2 of the number of productive unique TCRs and subtracting the result from 1. Whether each scalp clone was CD4 or CD8 was inferred by checking scalp TCRbeta sequences against the CD4 and CD8 repertoires from sorted blood. TCRdb holds this immuneACCESS table with in-frame rearrangements only. Some clones are missing; in checked studies, unresolved V genes explain under half, and the rest has no known cause. V, J and clone size were drawn from that table, and D and trimming were deduced from the DNA. The sample table lists around 150,000 clones, roughly 82% of them with a count of one. The ten biggest clones cover 20% to 25% of the sample.

This specimen's time point label, interpreted: less than five weeks on oral tofacitinib. Explained via the paper, the treatment or condition label denotes: oral pan-JAK inhibitor, 5-10 mg twice daily. From alopecia areata patients, peripheral blood was collected along with lesional scalp punch biopsies. After PBMCs were isolated by density centrifugation and stained for CD3, CD4 and CD8, a FACSAria was used to sort CD4+ and CD8+ T cells. This specimen was CD8+ T cells sorted from blood, taken at week 4, from a patient treated with tofacitinib. This sequence was found in a human donor with alopecia areata. The chain links TRBV4-1 with TRBJ2-1; TRBD2 fits 8 bases in the junction. This receptor has the CDR3 CASSQAVAGGIYNEQFF. The DNA sequence follows: TGCGCCAGCAGCCAAGCGGTGGCGGGGGGCATTTACAATGAGCAGTTCTTC.